The next 6 T cell receptor beta chains were all read from a single sample in a study of shared clonotypes between healthy human individuals. Only in-frame clones appear in the TCRdb table, and some are missing; sequencing was by immunoSEQ multiplex PCR. This table has about 2.1 million clones, around 93% appearing once. CD8 cells classed as naive were CD45RO-negative and positively selected for CCR7, excluding terminally differentiated effector memory CD45RA+ cells. The specimen was naive CD8+ T cells from PBMCs. The receptors come from a young man in good health. Some clones in this sample may be carry-over from other donors' samples.

The chain joins TRBV28 to TRBJ1-2; the D is unclear. The CDR3 has 16 amino acids. Germline CDR1 reads MDHEN; CDR2 reads SYDVKM. V lost 2 bases to trimming and J lost 8 bases, with 21 bases between them. The CDR3 DNA reads as TGTGCCAGCAGTTTACGGCAGGCCTTCCATAGAGGGGGCTACACCTTC. Amino acid sequence: CASSLRQAFHRGGYTF.

The J gene is TRBJ2-3, the V gene TRBV2; TRBD2 might be the D (5 bases). CDR1 SNHLY and CDR2 FYNNEI come from the germline V gene. This CDR3 region has 19 residues. Trimming removed 5 bases from V and 2 bases from J, with 26 bases in between. This CDR3 reads CASSPLVAYREEDTDTQYF. The CDR3 coding sequence is TGTGCCAGCAGTCCCCTCGTCGCGTACCGGGAAGAGGACACAGATACGCAGTATTTT. The entire variable domain, with the rest obtained from reference TRBV2 and TRBJ2-3, is as follows: EPEVTQTPSHQVTQMGQEVILRCVPISNHLYFYWYRQILGQKVEFLVSFYNNEISEKSEIFDDQFSVERPDGSNFTLKIRSTKLEDSAMYFCASSPLVAYREEDTDTQYFGPGTRLTVL.

V and J are TRBV15 and TRBJ1-1; D is unclear. Trimming took off 0 bases at V and 6 bases at J, with 14 bases between the two ends. Germline V gene sequence: CDR1 LNHNV, CDR2 YYDKDF (reference sequence). The CDR3 covers 15 residues. The CDR3 loop is CATSRERLQYPEAFF. CDR3 sequence (DNA): TGTGCCACCAGCAGAGAGAGGCTACAGTACCCTGAAGCTTTCTTT.

This chain links TRBV9 with TRBJ2-1, with a weak D call TRBD2 (7 bases). Germline V gene sequence: CDR1 SGDLS, CDR2 YYNGEE. This CDR3 is built from 17 residues. With 3 bases removed from V and 4 bases from J, the gap between germline ends came to 20 bases. CDR3 residues: CASSADIAGGTYNEQFF. Here the CDR3 DNA reads TGTGCCAGCAGCGCCGATATAGCGGGTGGGACATACAATGAGCAGTTCTTC.

The chain recombines TRBV4-3 with TRBJ2-7; 8 bases are shared with TRBD1. The CDR3 contains 17 residues. CDR1 and CDR2 from the germline V gene are LGHNA and YSLEER. Trimming cost V 4 bases and J 1 base; bases outside gene matches: 12. DNA of the CDR3: TGCGCCAGCAGCCCATATTTGGGGACAGGAGATTCCTACGAGCAGTACTTC. Its translation: CASSPYLGTGDSYEQYF.

The V call is TRBV11-2, the J call TRBJ1-1; D is ambiguous. The V and J ends lost 3 bases and 11 bases respectively, with 10 bases between them. The CDR3 loop spans 11 amino acids. Germline-derived CDR1 and CDR2 are SGHAT and FQNNGV. CDR3 amino acids: CASSLAPEAFF. CDR3 DNA: TGTGCCAGCAGCTTGGCACCGGAGGCTTTCTTT.